This TCR beta chain was sequenced for a study of T-cell memory formation after mild COVID-19. About the research overall: TCR clusters were largely donor specific.

V lost 1 base and J lost 8, with 15 bases in between. This CDR3 has 14 amino acids. Germline loops: CDR1 SGHKS, CDR2 YYEKEE (reference sequence). TCRdb ran MiXCR on the 5' RACE reads and lists one entry per CDR3 protein. The sample lists 180,000 or so distinct CDR3 sequences; more than 9% were seen once. The study's findings and limits: Second-wave clones that peaked on day 37 lacked confirmed SARS-CoV-2 specificity. Day 15 to 85 contractors were CD4/CD8 balanced; later expanders leaned CD4+. Contracting CD4+ clones lay largely in CM and EM, with CD8+ ones residing in EMRA.

This clonotype was recorded a few times. Antigen: not known. The TCR comes from a man aged 18 to 30 who had mild COVID-19 (a few samples of this study predate the infection). Cell type and time point are not known. The V gene is TRBV5-5, the J gene TRBJ1-2; unclear D gene. The sample comprised PBMCs or a T cell subset sorted from them (not recorded which). CDR3 sequence (DNA): TGTGCCAGCAGCTTGACGTCGGACTCTTACGGCTACACCTTC. Protein sequence: CASSLTSDSYGYTF.